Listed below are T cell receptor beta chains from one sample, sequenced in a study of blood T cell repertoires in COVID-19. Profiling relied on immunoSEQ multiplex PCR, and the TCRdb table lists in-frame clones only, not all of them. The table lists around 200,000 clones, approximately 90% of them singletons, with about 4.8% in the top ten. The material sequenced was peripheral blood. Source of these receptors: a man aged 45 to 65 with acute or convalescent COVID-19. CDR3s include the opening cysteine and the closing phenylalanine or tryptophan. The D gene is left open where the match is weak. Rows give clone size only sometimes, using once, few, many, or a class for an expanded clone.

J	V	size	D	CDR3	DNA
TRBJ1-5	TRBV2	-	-	CASRTERNQPQHF	TGTGCCAGCCGGACAGAGAGAAATCAGCCCCAGCATTTT
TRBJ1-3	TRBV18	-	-	CASSPEANSGNTIYF	TGTGCCAGCTCACCGGAGGCCAACTCTGGAAACACCATATATTTT
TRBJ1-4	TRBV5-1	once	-	CASKRTINEKLFF	TGCGCCAGCAAACGGACTATTAATGAAAAACTGTTTTTT
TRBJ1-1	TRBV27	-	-	CASSFSSMNTEAFF	TGTGCCAGCAGTTTTTCGAGCATGAACACTGAAGCTTTCTTT
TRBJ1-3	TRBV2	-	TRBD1	CASRRNPGQGVSGNTIYF	TGTGCCAGCAGACGAAACCCGGGACAGGGGGTCTCTGGAAACACCATATATTTT
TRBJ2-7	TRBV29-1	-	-	CSVEYPGGLYEQYF	TGCAGCGTTGAATACCCAGGGGGACTTTACGAGCAGTACTTC
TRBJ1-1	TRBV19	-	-	CASSIDGSPEAFF	TGTGCCAGTAGTATAGACGGTTCTCCTGAAGCTTTCTTT
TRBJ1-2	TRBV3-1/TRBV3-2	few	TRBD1	CASSQDPGGFWANYGYTF	TGTGCCAGCAGCCAAGACCCAGGGGGCTTTTGGGCTAACTATGGCTACACCTTC
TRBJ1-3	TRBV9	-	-	CASRPQGQGNTIYF	TGTGCCAGCAGACCACAGGGACAAGGAAACACCATATATTTT
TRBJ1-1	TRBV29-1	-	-	CSAGQSYTEAFF	TGCAGCGCCGGACAGAGCTACACTGAAGCTTTCTTT
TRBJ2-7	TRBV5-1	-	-	CASSPRGTDYEQYF	TGCGCCAGCAGCCCGCGGGGCACAGACTACGAGCAGTACTTC